The 28 T cell receptor beta chains below all came from one sample that was sequenced in a study of cytomegalovirus exposure and HLA in healthy donors. The PCR made use of 60 Vbeta and 13 Jbeta primers. Repertoires were generated with immunoSEQ multiplex PCR, while TCRdb's copy carries only in-frame clones and drops some. This sample's table reports tens of thousands of clones. Sequencing was done on a sample of PBMCs. These receptors were taken from a woman in her thirties or forties in good health and CMV-seropositive.

CDR3 nucleotide sequence: TGTGCCTGGAAACCCCTCGTGTGGGAGGGAAAGAATGAGCAGTTCTTC. It codes for CAWKPLVWEGKNEQFF. The chain recombines TRBV30 with TRBJ2-1; TRBD2 agrees at 7 bases. The CDR3 consists of 16 residues. Trimming removed 4 bases from V and 7 bases from J; junction bases left unmatched: 16. Germline V gives CDR1 GTSNPN, CDR2 SVGIG (reference sequence).

V and J are TRBV28 and TRBJ1-5; 7 bases fit TRBD1. This CDR3 has 14 residues. The J segment lost 2 bases and the V segment lost 10 bases, leaving 8 bases of the junction unmatched. Germline V gives CDR1 MDHEN, CDR2 SYDVKM. In DNA form, the CDR3 reads TGTGCCACCAAGGGACAGTTGGGCAATCAGCCCCAGCATTTT. This codes for CATKGQLGNQPQHF.

The V gene is TRBV19, the J gene TRBJ2-7; no definite D call. The CDR3 has 14 residues. V was cut by 1 base and J by 0 bases, with 7 bases left in between. Germline values: CDR1 LNHDA, CDR2 SQIVND (reference sequence). CDR3 DNA: TGTGCCAGTAGTATAGGCGAGAGCTCCTACGAGCAGTACTTC. This gives the protein CASSIGESSYEQYF.

The rearrangement uses TRBV29-1 and TRBJ2-1, with 8 bases aligning to TRBD2. The germline CDR1 and CDR2 sequences are SQVTM and ANQGSEA. The J segment lost 5 bases and the V segment lost 4 bases, leaving 7 bases of the junction unmatched. CDR3 length equals 14 residues. CDR3 bases: TGCAGCGTTGCACTAGCGGTCACCGACAATGAGCAGTTCTTC. Translating gives CSVALAVTDNEQFF.

The rearrangement uses TRBV5-1 and TRBJ2-7, with TRBD2 identical over 12 bases. The CDR3 runs to 16 residues. Trimming removed 4 bases from V and 4 bases from J; junction bases left unmatched: 9. Looked up from germline, CDR1 is SGHRS and CDR2 is YFSETQ. The CDR3 region has the DNA TGCGCCAGCAGCGAACTTGGGACTAGCGGGCCTTACGAGCAGTACTTC. Translation gives CASSELGTSGPYEQYF.

The chain carries TRBV6-5 and TRBJ2-7, with D maybe TRBD2 (6 bases). V was pared by 5 bases and J by 4 bases, with 15 bases between. Germline V lookup: CDR1 MNHEY, CDR2 SVGAGI. The CDR3 is 14 amino acids. CDR3 sequence: CASSLSTEGYEQYF. CDR3 in DNA: TGTGCCAGCAGTCTATCGACGGAGGGTTACGAGCAGTACTTC.

This chain links TRBV20-1 with TRBJ2-1; D unresolved. The CDR3 length is 10 residues. Between the trimmed V and J ends, which lost 7 bases and 7 bases, there was a span of 8 bases. Germline V gene lookup returns CDR1 DFQATT and CDR2 SNEGSKA (reference sequence). The CDR3: CSVSRNEQFF. Written as DNA, the CDR3 is TGCAGTGTCAGTCGAAATGAGCAGTTCTTC.

A note on this clone: Distinct nucleotide sequences in the sample also encode this CDR3. J is TRBJ1-2 and V is TRBV19; 8 nucleotides align to TRBD1. This CDR3 contains 13 residues. V shed 6 bases and J 4 bases; nucleotides not matched to a gene: 4. The germline V gene encodes CDR1 LNHDA and CDR2 SQIVND (reference sequence). The CDR3 is CASRGDRLYGYTF. The CDR3 DNA sequence: TGTGCCAGTAGGGGGGACAGGCTCTATGGCTACACCTTC.

The gene calls are TRBV4-1 and TRBJ2-7, with 14 bases identical to TRBD2. The CDR3 sequence is 16 residues long. Germline V gene lookup returns CDR1 MGHRA and CDR2 YSYEKL. V dropped 2 bases and J dropped 5; count of bases not matched to a gene: 5. The CDR3: CASSQPGTSGRHEQYF. DNA of the CDR3: TGCGCCAGCAGCCAACCCGGGACTAGCGGGAGACACGAGCAGTACTTC.

The rearrangement uses TRBV18 and TRBJ2-5; D may be TRBD1 (5 bases). CDR3 size: 14 residues. CDR1 and CDR2 from the germline V gene are KGHSH and LQKENI. V shed 5 bases and J shed 5 bases, with 15 bases lying between them. CDR3 nucleotides: TGTGCCAGCTCATCCCAGGGTGTTGGGGAGACCCAGTACTTC. This sequence encodes CASSSQGVGETQYF.

The chain is built from TRBV19 and TRBJ2-1, with a weak D call TRBD2 (6 bases). The CDR3 is made up of 15 amino acids. Trimming left V 5 bases short and J 6 bases short, with 17 bases between. Germline-derived CDR1 and CDR2 are LNHDA and SQIVND (reference sequence). CDR3 sequence: CASSAPGLELNEQFF. CDR3 nucleotides: TGTGCCAGTAGTGCGCCGGGACTCGAACTCAATGAGCAGTTCTTC.

For the CDR3, the DNA is TGTGCCAGCAGCCCGGGACACGCCTCCTACAATGAGCAGTTCTTC. Translated, it gives CASSPGHASYNEQFF. The rearrangement joins TRBV6-5 to TRBJ2-1, with a possible D match to TRBD1 (6 bases). Trimming stripped 6 bases from V and 0 bases from J, with 12 bases between. CDR1 is MNHEY and CDR2 is SVGAGI in the germline V gene. CDR3 size: 15 residues.

The chain couples TRBV28 to TRBJ1-5; 9 nucleotides line up with TRBD1. V shed 4 bases and J 7 bases; nucleotides not matched to a gene: 11. Germline-derived CDR1 and CDR2 are MDHEN and SYDVKM. The CDR3 loop spans 16 amino acids. The CDR3 reads CASSSDNRGRGQPQHF. As DNA, the CDR3 is TGTGCCAGCAGTTCCGATAACAGGGGGCGAGGACAGCCCCAGCATTTT.

The chain employs TRBV7-2 and TRBJ1-5, with no clear D. The V gene lost 3 bases and the J gene lost 7 bases, with 10 bases spanning the gap. CDR3 size: 13 residues. From germline, CDR1 is SGHTA and CDR2 FQGNSA. CDR3 amino acids: CASSLEGGQPQHF. CDR3 sequence (DNA): TGTGCCAGCAGCTTGGAAGGAGGGCAGCCCCAGCATTTT. Full variable domain (rest looked up from reference TRBV7-2 and TRBJ1-5): GAGVSQSPSNKVTEKGKDVELRCDPISGHTALYWYRQSLGQGLEFLIYFQGNSAPDKSGLPSDRFSAERTGGSVSTLTIQRTQQEDSAVYLCASSLEGGQPQHFGDGTRLSIL.

The chain links TRBV6-4 to TRBJ2-3, with 9 bases aligning to TRBD2. Trimming took 0 bases from V and 4 from J; bases not matched to a gene: 5. The CDR3 sequence is 16 residues long. Germline V CDR1 and CDR2: MRHNA, SNTAGT. The CDR3 loop reads CASSDSGSGSPDTQYF. CDR3 bases: TGTGCCAGCAGTGACTCGGGTAGCGGGAGTCCAGATACGCAGTATTTT.

V and J are TRBV7-3 and TRBJ2-1; 7 positions match TRBD1. J gave up 6 bases and V 1 base, and 3 bases lay outside the gene matches. The germline gives CDR1 SGHTA, CDR2 FQGTGA. The CDR3 totals 14 residues. CDR3 sequence (DNA): TGTGCCAGCAGCTTAATGGCAGGGGGCAATGAGCAGTTCTTC. Residues: CASSLMAGGNEQFF.

This chain joins TRBV6-5 and TRBJ1-2; D possibly corresponds to TRBD1 (5 bases). The V end was cut by 5 bases, the J end by 4 bases, with 8 bases between. CDR3 length equals 12 residues. CDR1 and CDR2 (germline): MNHEY, SVGAGI. The DNA of the CDR3 is TGTGCCAGCAGTCCCGGGGGCTATGGCTACACCTTC. Its translation is CASSPGGYGYTF.

This chain uses TRBV19 with TRBJ2-4; 9 bases line up with TRBD1. CDR1 and CDR2 from the germline V gene are LNHDA and SQIVND (reference sequence). J lost 4 bases, V lost 4 bases, and 8 bases had no gene match. This CDR3 is 16 amino acids long. CDR3 protein: CASSTPDRGRKNIQYF. The CDR3, as DNA: TGTGCCAGTAGTACCCCGGACAGGGGACGGAAAAACATTCAGTACTTC.

This chain links TRBV30 with TRBJ2-4; no definite D call. Germline CDR1 GTSNPN, CDR2 SVGIG (reference sequence). Trimming cost V 2 bases and J 2 bases, with 4 bases left between them. The CDR3 sequence is 12 residues long. This chain's CDR3 is CAWSTSKNIQYF. CDR3 nucleotide sequence: TGTGCCTGGAGTACATCCAAAAACATTCAGTACTTC.

The CDR3 DNA sequence: TGTGCCAGCAGTTACTCCAGGGGCCGGAACACTGAAGCTTTCTTT. Translating it yields CASSYSRGRNTEAFF. This sequence joins TRBV6-6 and TRBJ1-1; weak D call: TRBD1 (6 bases). The CDR3 has 15 residues. V shed 0 bases and J shed 1 base, with 9 bases lying between them. From germline, CDR1 is MNHNY and CDR2 SVGAGI (reference sequence).

The chain links TRBV5-1 to TRBJ1-1; weak D call: TRBD1 (5 bases). The CDR3 covers 12 residues. CDR1 SGHRS and CDR2 YFSETQ come from the germline V gene. The ends were cut back, 4 bases at V and 1 base at J, with 5 bases in the middle. This CDR3 reads CASSRGNTEAFF. The DNA of the CDR3 is TGCGCCAGCAGCAGGGGGAACACTGAAGCTTTCTTT.

DNA for the CDR3: TGTGCCAGCAGTCCCGGGACAGTAGGGACTGAAGCTTTCTTT. Translating it yields CASSPGTVGTEAFF. This chain links TRBV28 with TRBJ1-1, with 7 bases identical to TRBD1. Germline V lookup: CDR1 MDHEN, CDR2 SYDVKM. This CDR3 comprises 14 residues. V was clipped by 5 bases and J by 5 bases; unmatched bases: 8.

This chain connects TRBV5-6 to TRBJ1-1; no clear D. The length of the CDR3 is 12 residues. Trimming cost V 0 bases and J 6 bases, with 6 bases left between them. Looked up from germline, CDR1 is SGHDT and CDR2 is YYEEEE. The CDR3 DNA follows: TGTGCCAGCAGCTTGGCCGTCTCTGAAGCTTTCTTT. Amino acid sequence: CASSLAVSEAFF.

The CDR3 DNA sequence: TGTGCCAGCAGCTTGGATCCGGGGGGGAGCGGCACAGATACGCAGTATTTT. It yields the protein CASSLDPGGSGTDTQYF. The chain combines TRBV7-2 with TRBJ2-3, with TRBD2 matching 8 bases. The CDR3 spans 17 residues. Germline V gives CDR1 SGHTA, CDR2 FQGNSA. The ends lost 3 bases at V and 1 base at J; junction bases unmatched: 9.

The V and J genes are TRBV27 and TRBJ1-5, with D possibly TRBD1 on 5 matching bases. Germline V gene lookup returns CDR1 MNHEY and CDR2 SMNVEV (reference sequence). The CDR3 is 15 amino acids. Trimming shortened V by 1 base and J by 5 bases, and 12 bases separated the two germline ends. The CDR3 DNA reads as TGTGCCAGCAGTTTATGGCCATCGGGGGATCAGCCCCAGCATTTT. Its protein is CASSLWPSGDQPQHF.

This chain links TRBV6-1 with TRBJ2-7, with TRBD1 matching over 8 bases. The V gene's germline CDR1 is MNHNS and CDR2 SASEGT. Losses at the gene ends were 6 bases for V and 1 base for J; bases not matched to a gene: 8. The CDR3 has 15 residues. CDR3 in DNA: TGTGCCAGCAGCGCACAGACAGGGGTTTCCTACGAGCAGTACTTC. Protein product: CASSAQTGVSYEQYF.

V gene TRBV7-2 combines with J gene TRBJ1-1, with D unclear. The germline V gene has CDR1 SGHTA and CDR2 FQGNSA. There are 13 residues in the CDR3. The ends were cut back, 4 bases at V and 1 base at J, with 7 bases in the middle. CDR3 nucleotide sequence: TGTGCCAGCAGCTCCTACAGGAACACTGAAGCTTTCTTT. Protein product: CASSSYRNTEAFF. Complete variable domain (other parts from reference TRBV7-2 and TRBJ1-1): GAGVSQSPSNKVTEKGKDVELRCDPISGHTALYWYRQSLGQGLEFLIYFQGNSAPDKSGLPSDRFSAERTGGSVSTLTIQRTQQEDSAVYLCASSSYRNTEAFFGQGTRLTVV.

The V and J genes are TRBV6-5 and TRBJ2-1; 8 bases line up with TRBD2. The CDR3 runs to 15 residues. V lost 5 bases to trimming and J lost 0 bases; unmatched junction nucleotides: 3. The germline V gene has CDR1 MNHEY and CDR2 SVGAGI. This CDR3 is CASSQSGSSYNEQFF. The CDR3 region has the DNA TGTGCCAGCAGTCAGAGCGGGAGCTCCTACAATGAGCAGTTCTTC.